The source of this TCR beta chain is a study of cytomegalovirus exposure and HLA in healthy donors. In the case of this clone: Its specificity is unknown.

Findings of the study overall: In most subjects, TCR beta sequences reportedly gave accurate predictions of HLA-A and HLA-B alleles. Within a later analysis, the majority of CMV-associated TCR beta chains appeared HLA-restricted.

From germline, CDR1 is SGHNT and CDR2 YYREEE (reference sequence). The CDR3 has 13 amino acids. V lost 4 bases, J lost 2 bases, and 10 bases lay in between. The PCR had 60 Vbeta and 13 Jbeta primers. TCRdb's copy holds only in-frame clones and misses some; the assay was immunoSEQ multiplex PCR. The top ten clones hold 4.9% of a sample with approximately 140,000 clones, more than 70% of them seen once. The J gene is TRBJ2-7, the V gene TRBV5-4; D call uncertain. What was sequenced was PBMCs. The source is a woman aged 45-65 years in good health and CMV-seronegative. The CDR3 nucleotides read TGTGCCAGCAGCCAGGCTACCACCTACGAGCAGTACTTC. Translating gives CASSQATTYEQYF.